This record concerns one T cell receptor beta chain sequence. The sample holds one count of this clone. What this receptor recognizes is not known. No per-base quality is available; no much larger clone lies one base away. This sample stems from a study of cytomegalovirus exposure and HLA in healthy donors (dated by TCRdb to about 2017). General notes on the study: According to an earlier analysis of 587 of the donors, about 190 million T cells yielded roughly 110 million unique TCR beta sequences and about 280 Gb of sequence data. An early release covering about 600 HLA-typed donors comprised about 300 gigabases of sequencing data and about 90 million unique TCR sequences. Of the roughly 390 genotyped donors, 80% to 90% were placed in the genetic ancestry cluster associated with self-reported Caucasian donors. The study was designed to test whether signatures of past pathogen exposure could be identified by cataloging public T cell receptors. The study used immunosequencing to profile the T cell repertoires of more than 650 subjects and linked those repertoires to cytomegalovirus serostatus. Besides the first cohort of 550 to 750 subjects, a separate validation cohort made up of roughly 120 different subjects was used. The study combined high-throughput TCR immunosequencing, statistical association of individual TCRs with disease status, and machine learning to predict cytomegalovirus infection status. A later analysis re-analyzed previously published TCR beta repertoires from 500 to 700 donors and added high-resolution HLA genotyping to study TCR occurrence patterns. In the later analysis, no new phenotypic data were used to find candidate immune exposures; instead, reliance was placed on TCR beta sequences and their occurrence across donors. To decide whether each TCR beta V gene segment behaved as functional or pseudogenic, an earlier analysis of fewer than 750 of the donors relied on high-throughput TCR beta sequencing. Alongside the repertoire data, information on donor age, sex, ethnicity and CMV serostatus was compiled. In a later genetic analysis, genome-wide SNP genotypes for about three fifths of the roughly 670 donors were used, and that subset was treated as a discovery cohort. All discovery cohort repertoires had been generated using a single sequencing platform. Class I and class II HLA loci were covered by the typing at four-digit resolution. Typing coverage varied by locus: roughly 629-640 donors for A, B, C, DRB1 and DQB1; roughly 510 for DQA1; around 610 for DPA1; roughly 450 for DPB1. A handful of DR-DQ haplotypes were handled as single units for association and clustering because linkage in the cohort was strong. On average, 235,054 unique TCR beta nucleotide sequences were sequenced per donor among several hundred genotyped donors of the cohort, with roughly 18% of those sequences being non-productive. What the work shows at the level of the full study, not this receptor alone: HLA typing was unavailable for some donors at each locus, so association tests used only the typed subset. In the study, approximately 150 TCR beta chains were listed as associated with cytomegalovirus. Because counts were too low, some 16 rarely observed V segments, including chromosome 9 orphons, were excluded from the earlier analysis of around 640 of the donors. According to a later analysis, parvovirus B19, influenza, CMV and Epstein-Barr virus appeared linked to several top co-occurrence clusters. Most CMV-associated TCR beta chains appeared to be HLA-restricted in a later analysis, and the HLA associations seemed to be driven largely by CMV exposure. The only immune exposure information available for the cohort was CMV serostatus. A later analysis found that TCR association rates varied across HLA loci, with DRB1 alleles showing the most associated TCRs and HLA-C alleles the fewest. A cluster of highly shared sequence variants was judged likely to be a technical artifact of the sequencing pipeline. When HLA alleles, especially DR and DQ, strongly co-occurred, attributing TCR associations to individual alleles was difficult. Some IMGT-functional V segments, including TRBV6-2 and TRBV6-3, could not be told apart with the 87-base-pair reads, so those segments were excluded. The authors suggested that the approach could potentially be generalized to other disease states and immunological phenotypes. Linkage disequilibrium might explain the correlated functional status among segregating V segments, but an unknown experimental factor could not be ruled out. Presence/absence analyses assumed roughly uniform sequencing depth across donors, an assumption that may not hold. A later analysis associated some 17,000 TCR beta sequences with specific HLA alleles at a false discovery rate of 0.05. Compared with equally common non-associated chains, HLA-associated TCR beta chains in a later analysis were more clonally expanded and had lower generation probabilities. Most TCR sequences were seen in very few donors, while some public TCRs were found in many individuals. This cohort had only TCR beta chains sequenced, and the lack of alpha or paired-chain data limited which features could be detected. A few of the identified cytomegalovirus-associated TCR beta chains were confirmed in vitro to be specific for cytomegalovirus antigens. A later genetic analysis associated a missense DCLRE1C variant with V-gene and J-gene trimming of TCR beta chains, and an independent cohort replicated the association. A further reported finding was that TCR beta sequences accurately predicted the HLA-A and HLA-B alleles for most subjects in the first cohort. The classifier was reported to diagnose cytomegalovirus status with high specificity and sensitivity in both the original and validation cohorts. An earlier analysis of approximately 570 of the donors showed that most TCR beta V segments appeared in productive rearrangements either about 87% or about 30% of the time, which broadly matched IMGT annotations. Compared with the approximately 670-donor mean, donors in an Asian-associated ancestry cluster had fewer N-insertions in productive TCRs, according to a later genetic analysis.

From V the trimming removes 2 bases and from J it removes 3 bases, while the gene matches leave 9 bases of the junction unaccounted for. In the germline V gene, CDR1 corresponds to SGHTA and CDR2 to FQGTGA. CDR3 length: 17 amino acids, cysteine to phenylalanine. Only CDR3 DNA is held: 51 bases, read in frame from base 1. The cohort was made up of roughly 670 healthy bone marrow donors. At the time of sampling, every cohort member was nominally healthy, though immune exposures that went unrecorded were likely present. The donor was CMV seropositive and belonged to the group of 250 to 300 seropositive cohort members. A peripheral blood sample was collected from each donor, and TCR beta sequencing was performed on peripheral blood mononuclear cells. The Qiagen DNeasy Blood Extraction Kit was used to extract genomic DNA from the blood cell samples. Library preparation employed the immunoSEQ multiplex PCR assay. A mixture of 60 forward primers for TCR Vbeta segments and 13 reverse primers for TCR Jbeta segments was used in the multiplex PCR. Amplification of the CDR3 region of rearranged TCR beta genes was performed with a multiplex PCR assay on genomic DNA. The Illumina HiSeq System was used to sequence the amplified TCR beta libraries as 87-base-pair reads. In the source study's methods: Across the 700 or so repertoires, a later analysis counted tens of millions of unique TCR beta chains, roughly 11 million of which were shared by at least two donors. Raw reads were error-corrected and collapsed into unique sequences with a nearest-neighbor algorithm that merged closely related sequences to remove PCR and sequencing errors. Alignment of CDR3 sequences to IMGT reference sequences was used to assign V, D and J gene segments. For a sequence to be retained, a match of at least six nucleotides to both a V gene segment and a J gene segment was required. Rearrangements were classified as productive when the CDR3 lacked stop codons and remained in frame with V and J, and all other rearrangements were classified as non-productive. CDR3 was defined by IMGT convention, running from the second conserved V-encoded cysteine to the conserved J-encoded phenylalanine. Sequences without an unambiguous match to a single V gene segment were excluded from the earlier analysis of about 600 of the donors. An earlier analysis of around 600 of the donors classified V segments as functional when productive rearrangements were above 56.7% and as segregating when the standard deviation between donors was above 5%. A statistical classification framework was built to diagnose cytomegalovirus status from the catalog of TCR beta chain sequences. In a later analysis, TCR nucleotide sequences were compared against IMGT/GENE-DB human TR gene sequences so that V and J genes could be assigned. A later analysis assigned CDR3 sequences and most-parsimonious VDJ recombination scenarios with the TCRdist pipeline. In a later analysis, every TCR beta chain was defined by the combination of its CDR3 amino acid sequence and its V-gene family, and reads without a unique V-gene family were dropped. As a way to deal with suspected cross-contamination and a sequencing artifact, a later analysis dropped under 600 nucleotide sequences that were highly shared and had low generation probability. In a later analysis, a clonal expansion index for each public chain was calculated from normalized within-repertoire ranks of inferred template counts. In a later analysis, generation probabilities were computed using a VDJ recombination model fitted to out-of-frame rearrangements, and the results were checked against IGoR. In a later analysis, TCR-TCR, TCR-HLA and TCR-CMV co-occurrence was scored with hypergeometric tests, and a repertoire-size bias correction was applied to TCR pairs. To estimate false discovery rates, a later analysis permuted the HLA or CMV assignments 20 times. In a later analysis, co-occurring TCRs were grouped using DBSCAN, with TCRdist sequence similarity added in when clustering inside HLA-allele-positive subsets. Repertoires with fewer than 30,000 or more than 120,000 public chains, plus five repertoires with anomalous nucleotide sharing, were excluded from co-occurrence clustering. TCRdb holds this immuneACCESS table with in-frame rearrangements only. Some clones are missing; in checked studies, unresolved V genes explain under half, and the rest has no known cause. V, J and clone size are those of that table, while D and trimming were read from the DNA. Within this sample are around 150,000 clones, with around three quarters of them counted one time only. The leading ten clones occupy roughly 2% of the sample.

Sequences were obtained from PBMCs. The source is a man in his forties or fifties in good health and CMV-seropositive. The chain couples TRBV7-3 to TRBJ2-5; TRBD2 aligns with 10 central bases. The DNA sequence follows: TGTGCCAGCAGCTTAGGTCCTACAACTAGCGGGGAAGAGACCCAGTACTTC. Its protein is CASSLGPTTSGEETQYF.